The sequence of this T cell receptor beta chain was determined in a study of blood T cell repertoires in COVID-19. Study background: Sites in the United States, Italy and Spain provided acute and convalescent COVID-19 samples. Sample material is recorded as cDNA or gDNA derived from T cells, B-cell-depleted T cells, or PBMCs.

Authors' methods: Amplified reference gene primers provided the basis for estimating nucleated cell counts. The method was immunoSEQ multiplex PCR; TCRdb's version includes in-frame clones alone and lacks a portion of them. V, J and clone size are those of that table, while D and trimming were read from the DNA. The sample holds hundreds of thousands of clones, approximately 86% seen once. The CDR3 has 14 residues. Germline V gene sequence: CDR1 SNHLY, CDR2 FYNNEI. Trimming removed 3 bases at V and 5 bases at J, with 8 bases between. What was sequenced was peripheral blood. This receptor was identified in a human donor in a cohort sampled during active COVID-19. The rearrangement uses TRBV2 and TRBJ1-6, with a weak D call TRBD1 (5 bases). The CDR3 coding sequence is TGTGCCAGCAGTGACTACAGGAATAATTCACCCCTCCACTTT. Translating it yields CASSDYRNNSPLHF.